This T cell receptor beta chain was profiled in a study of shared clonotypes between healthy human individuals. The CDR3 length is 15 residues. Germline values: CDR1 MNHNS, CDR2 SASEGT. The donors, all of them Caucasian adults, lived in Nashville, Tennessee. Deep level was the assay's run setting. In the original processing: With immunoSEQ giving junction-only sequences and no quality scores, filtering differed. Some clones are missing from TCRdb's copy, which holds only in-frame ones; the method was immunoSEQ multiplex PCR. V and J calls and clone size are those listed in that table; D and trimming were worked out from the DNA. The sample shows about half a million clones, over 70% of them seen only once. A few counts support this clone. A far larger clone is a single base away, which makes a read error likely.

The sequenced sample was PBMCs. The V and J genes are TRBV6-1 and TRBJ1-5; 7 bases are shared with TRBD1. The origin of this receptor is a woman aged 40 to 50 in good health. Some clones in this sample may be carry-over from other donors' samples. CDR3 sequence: CASSDSQGEWQHQHF. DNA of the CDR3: TGTGCCAGCAGTGATTCCCAGGGGGAATGGCAGCACCAGCATTTT.